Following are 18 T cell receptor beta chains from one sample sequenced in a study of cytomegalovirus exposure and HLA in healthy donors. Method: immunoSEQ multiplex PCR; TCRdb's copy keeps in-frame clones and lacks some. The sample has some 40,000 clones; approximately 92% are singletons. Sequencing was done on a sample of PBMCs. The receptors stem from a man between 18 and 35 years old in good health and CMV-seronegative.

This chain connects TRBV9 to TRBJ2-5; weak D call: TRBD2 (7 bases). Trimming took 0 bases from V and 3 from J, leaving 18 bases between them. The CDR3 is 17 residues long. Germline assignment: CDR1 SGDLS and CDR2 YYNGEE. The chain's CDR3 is CASSVGVRGGAKETQYF. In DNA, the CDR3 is TGTGCCAGCAGCGTAGGGGTTAGGGGGGGCGCTAAAGAGACCCAGTACTTC.

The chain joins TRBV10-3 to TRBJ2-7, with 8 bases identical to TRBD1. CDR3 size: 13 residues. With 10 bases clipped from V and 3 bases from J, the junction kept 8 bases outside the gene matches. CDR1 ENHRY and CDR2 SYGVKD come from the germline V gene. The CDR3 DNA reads TGTGCCACCCGGGACAGGAATATCTACGAGCAGTACTTC. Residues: CATRDRNIYEQYF.

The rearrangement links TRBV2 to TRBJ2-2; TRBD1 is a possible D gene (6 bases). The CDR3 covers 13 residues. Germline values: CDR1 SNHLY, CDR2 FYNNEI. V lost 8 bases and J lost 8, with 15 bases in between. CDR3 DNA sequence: TGTGCCAGCCGGGGCAGGGGAAGTGGGGAGCTGTTTTTT. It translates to CASRGRGSGELFF.

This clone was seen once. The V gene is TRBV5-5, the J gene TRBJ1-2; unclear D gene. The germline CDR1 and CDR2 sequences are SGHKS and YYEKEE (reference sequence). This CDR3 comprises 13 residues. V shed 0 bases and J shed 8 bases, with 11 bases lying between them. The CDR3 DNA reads TGTGCCAGCAGCTTGGCCGGTCTGCCAGGCTACACCTTC. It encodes CASSLAGLPGYTF.

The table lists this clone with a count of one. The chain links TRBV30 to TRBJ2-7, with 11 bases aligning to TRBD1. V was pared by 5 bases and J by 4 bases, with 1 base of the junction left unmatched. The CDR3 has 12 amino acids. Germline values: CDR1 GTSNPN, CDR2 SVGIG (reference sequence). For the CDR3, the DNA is TGTGCCTGGGGACAGGGGGCTTACGAGCAGTACTTC. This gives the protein CAWGQGAYEQYF.

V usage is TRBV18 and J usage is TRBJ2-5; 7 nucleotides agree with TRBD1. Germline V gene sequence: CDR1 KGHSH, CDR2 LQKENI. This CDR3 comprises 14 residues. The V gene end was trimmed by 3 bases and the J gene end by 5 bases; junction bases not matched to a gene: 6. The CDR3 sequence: CASSPPGGRETQYF. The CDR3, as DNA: TGTGCCAGCTCACCCCCAGGGGGAAGGGAGACCCAGTACTTC.

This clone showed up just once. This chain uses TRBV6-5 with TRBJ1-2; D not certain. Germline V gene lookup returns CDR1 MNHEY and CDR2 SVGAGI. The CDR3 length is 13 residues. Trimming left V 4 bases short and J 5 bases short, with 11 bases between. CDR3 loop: CASSSLLVYGYTF. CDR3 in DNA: TGTGCCAGCAGTTCCCTCCTTGTTTATGGCTACACCTTC.

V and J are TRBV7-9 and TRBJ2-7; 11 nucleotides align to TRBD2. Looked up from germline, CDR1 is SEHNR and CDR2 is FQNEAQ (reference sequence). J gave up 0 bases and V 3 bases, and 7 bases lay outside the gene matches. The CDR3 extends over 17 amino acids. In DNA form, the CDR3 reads TGTGCCAGCAGCTTGGGGCTAGCGGGAGGTTTCTCCTACGAGCAGTACTTC. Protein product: CASSLGLAGGFSYEQYF.

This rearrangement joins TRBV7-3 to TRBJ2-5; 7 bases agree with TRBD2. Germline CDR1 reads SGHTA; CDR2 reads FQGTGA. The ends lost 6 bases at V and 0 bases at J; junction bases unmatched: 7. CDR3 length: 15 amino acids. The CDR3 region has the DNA TGTGCCAGCAGAAGGGGAGGGTCGTACCAAGAGACCCAGTACTTC. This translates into CASRRGGSYQETQYF.

The CDR3 DNA sequence: TGTGCCTGGAGTGTACGGCGGGGGGGCCCAGATACGCAGTATTTT. Protein sequence: CAWSVRRGGPDTQYF. The chain links TRBV30 to TRBJ2-3; TRBD2 matches at 9 bases. CDR3 size: 15 residues. The germline gives CDR1 GTSNPN, CDR2 SVGIG (reference sequence). Germline trimming cut 0 bases from V and 4 bases from J; bases unmatched to any gene: 5.

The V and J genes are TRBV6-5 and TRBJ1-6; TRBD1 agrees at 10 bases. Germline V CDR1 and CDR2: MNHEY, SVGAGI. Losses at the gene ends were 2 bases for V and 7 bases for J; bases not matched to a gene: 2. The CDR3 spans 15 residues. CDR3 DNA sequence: TGTGCCAGCAGTTACGCGACAGGGGGCAATTCACCCCTCCACTTT. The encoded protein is CASSYATGGNSPLHF.

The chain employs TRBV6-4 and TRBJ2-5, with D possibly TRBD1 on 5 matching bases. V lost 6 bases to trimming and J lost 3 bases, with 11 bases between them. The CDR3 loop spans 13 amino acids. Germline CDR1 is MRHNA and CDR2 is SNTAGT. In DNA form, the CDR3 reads TGTGCCAGCAGCCCTGGGGCCGAAGAGACCCAGTACTTC. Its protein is CASSPGAEETQYF.

The CDR3 spells CASRTGTSVREQFF. CDR3 DNA: TGTGCCAGCAGGACCGGGACTAGCGTCAGAGAGCAGTTCTTC. V is TRBV6-1 and J is TRBJ2-1; the match to TRBD2 covers 10 bases. The CDR3 runs 14 residues. In germline, CDR1 is MNHNS, CDR2 SASEGT. The ends lost 6 bases at V and 10 bases at J; junction bases unmatched: 9.

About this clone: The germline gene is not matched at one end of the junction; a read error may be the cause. The CDR3 protein is CASGGVRAHF. For the CDR3, the DNA is TGTGCCAGCGGGGGGGTCCGAGCTCACTTC. V is TRBV2 and J is TRBJ2-7; TRBD2 matches 7 bases. Germline V gene sequence: CDR1 SNHLY, CDR2 FYNNEI. There are 10 residues in the CDR3.

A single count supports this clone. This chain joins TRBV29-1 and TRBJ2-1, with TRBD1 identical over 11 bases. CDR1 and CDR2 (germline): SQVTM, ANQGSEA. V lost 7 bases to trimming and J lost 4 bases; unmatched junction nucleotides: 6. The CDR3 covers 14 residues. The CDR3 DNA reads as TGCAGCGCCTTAGGACAGGGGGCGTACAATGAGCAGTTCTTC. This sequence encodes CSALGQGAYNEQFF.

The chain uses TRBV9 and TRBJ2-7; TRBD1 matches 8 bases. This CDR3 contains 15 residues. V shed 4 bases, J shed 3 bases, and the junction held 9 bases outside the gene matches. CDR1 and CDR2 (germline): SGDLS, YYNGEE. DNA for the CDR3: TGTGCCAGCAGCAAAACGCCTGGACAGGGCTACGAGCAGTACTTC. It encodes CASSKTPGQGYEQYF.

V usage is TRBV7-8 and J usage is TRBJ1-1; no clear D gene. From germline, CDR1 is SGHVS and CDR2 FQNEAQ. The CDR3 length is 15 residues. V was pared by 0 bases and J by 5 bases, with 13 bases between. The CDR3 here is CASSLAGPPGTEAFF. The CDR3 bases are TGTGCCAGCAGCTTAGCGGGCCCACCGGGGACTGAAGCTTTCTTT.

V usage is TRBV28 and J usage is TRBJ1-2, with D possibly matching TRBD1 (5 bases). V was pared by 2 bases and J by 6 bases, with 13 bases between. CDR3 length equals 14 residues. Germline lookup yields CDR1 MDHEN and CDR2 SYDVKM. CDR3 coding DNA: TGTGCCAGCAGTTTACTGGTGGGGGGGGATGGCTACACCTTC. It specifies CASSLLVGGDGYTF.